The clone carrying this T cell receptor beta chain was seen repeatedly, ten times or more. Trimming removed 4 bases at V and 7 bases at J, with 9 bases between. The CDR3 covers 12 residues. Germline lookup yields CDR1 KGHDR and CDR2 SFDVKD. TCRdb re-analysed the RT-PCR reads in MiXCR, keeping a single row per CDR3 protein. The sample consists of hundreds of thousands of distinct CDR3 sequences, around 14% of them appearing once. The gene calls are TRBV24-1 and TRBJ1-2, with D perhaps matching TRBD1 (5 bases). The sequenced sample was memory CD4+ T cells from blood. The sequence derives from a female donor in good health, serving as a healthy control. The CDR3 spells CATSEDSLGYTF. The CDR3 nucleotides read TGTGCCACCAGTGAAGACAGTCTTGGCTACACCTTC.